Each of the 32 T cell receptor beta chains below was sequenced from the same sample in a study of blood T cell repertoires in COVID-19 (dated by TCRdb to 2020 to 2022). Preparation of the library involved the immunoSEQ multiplex PCR assay. Here the immuneACCESS table is served through TCRdb, limited to in-frame sequences with V and J called. Missing clones are a known gap in these copies; in checked studies unresolved V genes cover under half, and the rest lacks a known reason. Across this sample there are 170,000 or so clones, with around nine tenths seen only once. Of the sample, around 1% falls within the top ten clones. Sequencing was done on a sample of peripheral blood. The receptors derive from a young woman who had recovered from COVID-19.

This clone was recorded a few times. The rearrangement joins TRBV11-3 to TRBJ1-6; 8 bases agree with TRBD1. The CDR3 sequence is 15 residues long. Germline V gene data show CDR1 as SGHNT and CDR2 as YENEEA. The V segment lost 5 bases and the J segment 5 bases; nucleotides outside the gene matches: 5. The CDR3, as DNA: TGTGCCAGCAGCGCGACAGGGGATAATAATTCACCCCTCCACTTT. It is translated as CASSATGDNNSPLHF.

This clone has only a few counts. The V call is TRBV7-3, the J call TRBJ1-5, with D perhaps TRBD1 (6 bases). Looked up from germline, CDR1 is SGHTA and CDR2 is FQGTGA. Trimming removed 2 bases at V and 7 bases at J, with 15 bases between. There are 15 residues in the CDR3. CDR3: CASSLLGGAGQPQHF. Here the CDR3 DNA reads TGTGCCAGCAGCTTACTAGGGGGGGCCGGCCAGCCCCAGCATTTT.

The chain recombines TRBV2 with TRBJ1-1, with D tentatively TRBD1 (5 bases). Trimming cost V 6 bases and J 4 bases, with 15 bases left between them. The CDR3 runs 14 residues. The V gene's germline CDR1 is SNHLY and CDR2 FYNNEI. CDR3 loop: CASSTNTGGTEAFF. In DNA, the CDR3 is TGTGCCAGCAGCACGAATACCGGGGGCACTGAAGCTTTCTTT.

This clone was seen only a few times. The chain carries TRBV4-2 and TRBJ2-2; possible D gene TRBD2, 6 bases. The CDR3 sequence is 16 residues long. The V end was cut by 0 bases, the J end by 5 bases, with 13 bases between. Germline V gives CDR1 LGHNA, CDR2 YNFKEQ. The CDR3 DNA is TGTGCCAGCAGCCAAGAAGCGGCGGGATTGACCGGGGAGCTGTTTTTT. Translated: CASSQEAAGLTGELFF.

The V call is TRBV3-1 (or the pseudogene TRBV3-2), the J call TRBJ2-1; 7 bases line up with TRBD1. Unmatched junction bases numbered 17, after V lost 2 bases and J lost 4 bases. There are 19 residues in the CDR3. Germline CDR1 LGHDT, CDR2 YNNKEL (reference sequence). This chain's CDR3 is CASSQYQQFDRAVYNEQFF. The CDR3, as DNA: TGTGCCAGCAGCCAATATCAACAATTCGACAGGGCGGTTTACAATGAGCAGTTCTTC.

The gene calls are TRBV6-2 or TRBV6-3 and TRBJ2-1, with D unclear. CDR3 length equals 15 residues. The germline gives CDR1 MNHEY, CDR2 SVGEGT. Between the trimmed V and J ends, which lost 4 bases and 7 bases, there was a span of 17 bases. As DNA, the CDR3 is TGTGCCAGCAGTTTGCCTAGAATAATAGATAATGAGCAGTTCTTC. Translation gives CASSLPRIIDNEQFF.

Concerning this clone itself: One junction end disagrees with the germline gene, perhaps due to a read error. The chain carries TRBV14 and TRBJ2-7; tentatively, D is TRBD2 (6 bases). CDR3 size: 12 residues. Germline CDR1 reads SGHDN; CDR2 reads FVKESK. The CDR3 loop is CASSQMGLGRNF. DNA of the CDR3: TGTGCCAGCAGCCAGATGGGACTGGGCAGGAACTTC. Variable domain in full (rest from reference TRBV14 and TRBJ2-7): EAGVTQFPSHSVIEKGQTVTLRCDPISGHDNLYWYRRVMGKEIKFLLHFVKESKQDESGMPNNRFLAERTGGTYSTLKVQPAELEDSGVYFCASSQMGLGRNFGPGTRLTVT.

A few counts support this clone. The J gene is TRBJ2-7, the V gene TRBV6-4; TRBD2 agrees at 10 bases. The germline V gene encodes CDR1 MRHNA and CDR2 SNTAGT. Losses at the gene ends were 0 bases for V and 5 bases for J; bases not matched to a gene: 7. This CDR3 is built from 16 residues. CDR3 nucleotides: TGTGCCAGCAGTGACTCGATTTCTAGCGGGAGCGACGAGCAGTACGTC. It translates to CASSDSISSGSDEQYV.

V usage is TRBV25-1 and J usage is TRBJ1-2, with D possibly matching TRBD1 (6 bases). Germline values: CDR1 MGHDK, CDR2 SYGVNS. The CDR3 runs 14 residues. Trimming shortened V by 4 bases and J by 3 bases, and 12 bases separated the two germline ends. The CDR3 is CASSAVQGYYGYTF. CDR3 nucleotides: TGTGCCAGCAGTGCGGTGCAGGGGTACTATGGCTACACCTTC.

The chain couples TRBV6-5 to TRBJ2-5; the match to TRBD2 covers 7 bases. With 0 bases clipped from V and 2 bases from J, the junction kept 3 bases outside the gene matches. The germline gives CDR1 MNHEY, CDR2 SVGAGI. This CDR3 region has 15 residues. The CDR3 loop is CASSYSGGVQETQYF. Written as DNA, the CDR3 is TGTGCCAGCAGTTACTCGGGGGGGGTTCAAGAGACCCAGTACTTC.

The V and J genes are TRBV29-1 and TRBJ1-2, with 8 bases matching TRBD1. V was pared by 4 bases and J by 4 bases, with 8 bases of the junction left unmatched. This CDR3 spans 14 amino acids. Germline V gene data show CDR1 as SQVTM and CDR2 as ANQGSEA. The CDR3 nucleotides are TGCAGCGTTGGCCCGACAGGGGAAGGCTATGGCTACACCTTC. It codes for CSVGPTGEGYGYTF.

V usage is TRBV15 and J usage is TRBJ2-1, with 7 bases aligning to TRBD1. This CDR3 is built from 14 residues. Germline CDR1 LNHNV, CDR2 YYDKDF (reference sequence). J lost 6 bases, V lost 4 bases, and 6 bases had no gene match. The CDR3: CATSKRQGLNEQFF. CDR3 coding DNA: TGTGCCACCAGCAAGAGACAGGGCCTCAATGAGCAGTTCTTC. The full variable domain, rest sourced from reference TRBV15 and TRBJ2-1, is DAMVIQNPRYQVTQFGKPVTLSCSQTLNHNVMYWYQQKSSQAPKLLFHYYDKDFNNEADTPDNFQSRRPNTSFCFLDIRSPGLGDTAMYLCATSKRQGLNEQFFGPGTRLTVL.

The V and J genes are TRBV7-2 and TRBJ2-5; 11 bases are a match to TRBD2. Per the germline V gene, CDR1 is SGHTA and CDR2 is FQGNSA. This CDR3 region has 15 residues. V lost 3 bases, J lost 7 bases, and 7 bases stayed unmatched. The DNA of the CDR3 is TGTGCCAGCAGCTTGGGACTAGCGGAGGGGGTGACCCAGTACTTC. Encoded protein: CASSLGLAEGVTQYF.

Note on this clone: A junction boundary mismatches the germline segment, possibly from a read error. This sequence joins TRBV6-1 and TRBJ1-1; 7 positions agree with TRBD1. The germline V gene encodes CDR1 MNHNS and CDR2 SASEGT. This CDR3 is 15 amino acids long. CDR3 residues: CASSEEGQRNTEAFF. The CDR3 bases are TGTGCCAGCAGCGAAGAGGGACAGAGGAACACTGAAGCTTTCTTT.

The rearrangement joins TRBV2 to TRBJ1-5; 12 nucleotides align to TRBD1. V trimming: 6 bases; J trimming: 1 base; junction bases outside the gene matches: 10. Germline values: CDR1 SNHLY, CDR2 FYNNEI. The CDR3 runs to 18 residues. Here the CDR3 DNA reads TGTGCCAGCAGCGGCCCCGGGACAGGGGGCCTGAGCAATCAGCCCCAGCATTTT. It specifies CASSGPGTGGLSNQPQHF.

The rearrangement links TRBV19 to TRBJ2-3, with a weak D call TRBD2 (6 bases). The V end was cut by 3 bases, the J end by 4 bases, with 14 bases between. The CDR3 covers 15 residues. CDR1 LNHDA and CDR2 SQIVND come from the germline V gene (reference sequence). As DNA, the CDR3 is TGTGCCAGTAGTATTGGGGCGGGGAGTCCAGATACGCAGTATTTT. It translates to CASSIGAGSPDTQYF.

This chain links TRBV7-3 with TRBJ2-2, with D hard to call. Trimming took 2 bases from V and 6 from J, leaving 7 bases between them. The V gene's germline CDR1 is SGHTA and CDR2 FQGTGA. The CDR3 is 13 residues long. In DNA, the CDR3 is TGTGCCAGCAGCTTAGATCAGGCCGGGGAGCTGTTTTTT. Translated: CASSLDQAGELFF.

V is TRBV5-5 and J is TRBJ1-2; 7 nucleotides align to TRBD1. V dropped 4 bases and J dropped 3; count of bases not matched to a gene: 3. Looked up from germline, CDR1 is SGHKS and CDR2 is YYEKEE (reference sequence). The CDR3 spans 13 residues. CDR3 bases: TGTGCCAGCAGCCTAGACAGGGACTATGGCTACACCTTC. It is translated as CASSLDRDYGYTF. Full variable domain (remainder filled in from reference TRBV5-5 and TRBJ1-2): DAGVTQSPTHLIKTRGQQVTLRCSPISGHKSVSWYQQVLGQGPQFIFQYYEKEERGRGNFPDRFSARQFPNYSSELNVNALLLGDSALYLCASSLDRDYGYTFGSGTRLTVV.

The chain uses TRBV19 and TRBJ1-5, with D maybe TRBD1 (5 bases). The V end lost 4 bases, the J end lost 6 bases, and 16 bases lay between the germline ends. The CDR3 is 15 residues long. Per the germline V gene, CDR1 is LNHDA and CDR2 is SQIVND (reference sequence). The CDR3 here is CASSRGRVGGQPQHF. CDR3 nucleotide sequence: TGTGCCAGTAGTAGAGGGAGGGTTGGGGGTCAGCCCCAGCATTTT.

The chain links TRBV30 to TRBJ2-1, with D possibly matching TRBD2 (6 bases). The CDR3 is 12 residues long. CDR1 GTSNPN and CDR2 SVGIG come from the germline V gene (reference sequence). The germline V and J ends were trimmed by 0 bases and 9 bases, with 9 bases remaining between them. The CDR3 reads CAWSVGGTEQFF. The CDR3 region has the DNA TGTGCCTGGAGTGTGGGGGGAACTGAGCAGTTCTTC.

This clone was observed a few times. V usage is TRBV30 and J usage is TRBJ1-1, with 9 positions matching TRBD1. The CDR3 sequence is 12 residues long. From germline, CDR1 is GTSNPN and CDR2 SVGIG (reference sequence). The CDR3 region is CAYGTGTTEAFF. CDR3 nucleotides: TGTGCTTACGGGACAGGGACCACTGAAGCTTTCTTT.

J is TRBJ2-2 and V is TRBV24-1; TRBD2 is a possible D gene (6 bases). V gave up 9 bases and J gave up 3 bases, with 22 bases separating them. The CDR3 has 17 residues. CDR1 is KGHDR and CDR2 is SFDVKD in the germline V gene. This CDR3 is CATASRYGGPDTGELFF. CDR3 DNA sequence: TGTGCCACCGCTTCAAGATACGGGGGTCCGGACACCGGGGAGCTGTTTTTT.

The genes are TRBV19 and TRBJ2-1; tentatively, D is TRBD2 (5 bases). The germline V gene encodes CDR1 LNHDA and CDR2 SQIVND (reference sequence). V was trimmed by 6 bases and J by 3 bases, leaving 9 bases between them. The CDR3 is 13 amino acids. CDR3 sequence reads: CASSQTNYNEQFF. The CDR3 DNA follows: TGTGCCAGTAGCCAGACTAACTACAATGAGCAGTTCTTC.

The rearrangement joins TRBV3-1 (or the pseudogene TRBV3-2) to TRBJ2-2; 11 positions agree with TRBD2. Germline trimming cut 7 bases from V and 6 bases from J; bases unmatched to any gene: 13. There are 17 residues in the CDR3. Germline-derived CDR1 and CDR2 are LGHDT and YNNKEL (reference sequence). The CDR3 coding sequence is TGTGCCAGCACCCGAGGGGGACTAGCGGCCTCCCCCGGGGAGCTGTTTTTT. As protein: CASTRGGLAASPGELFF.

The chain joins TRBV6-1 to TRBJ2-2; TRBD1 aligns across 8 bases. J lost 4 bases, V lost 3 bases, and 4 bases had no gene match. CDR1 and CDR2 (germline): MNHNS, SASEGT. The CDR3 loop spans 15 amino acids. In DNA, the CDR3 is TGTGCCAGCAGTGAGCAGGGGGCGCTCACCGGGGAGCTGTTTTTT. Translation gives CASSEQGALTGELFF.

The rearrangement joins TRBV6-5 to TRBJ2-3, with TRBD1 matching 8 bases. V lost 8 bases, J lost 6 bases, and 7 bases stayed unmatched. Germline-derived CDR1 and CDR2 are MNHEY and SVGAGI. The CDR3 sequence is 13 residues long. The CDR3 is CASGQGFLDTQYF. In DNA, the CDR3 is TGTGCCAGCGGACAGGGTTTCTTGGATACGCAGTATTTT.

The genes are TRBV4-2 and TRBJ2-3, with D tentatively TRBD2 (6 bases). Looked up from germline, CDR1 is LGHNA and CDR2 is YNFKEQ. The CDR3 contains 12 residues. V lost 7 bases to trimming and J lost 3 bases, with 8 bases between them. In DNA form, the CDR3 reads TGTGCCAGCAAAGGAGGGACAGATACGCAGTATTTT. It translates to CASKGGTDTQYF.

This clone has just one count. The V and J genes are TRBV28 and TRBJ1-1; D not certain. CDR3 length: 15 residues. Trimming cost V 5 bases and J 10 bases, with 23 bases left between them. Germline values: CDR1 MDHEN, CDR2 SYDVKM. The CDR3 spells CASSPRTSPRSRAFF. In DNA form, the CDR3 reads TGTGCCAGCAGTCCCAGGACTTCCCCCCGCTCTAGAGCTTTCTTT.

This clone turned up a few times. The rearrangement links TRBV19 to TRBJ2-3; 10 bases are shared with TRBD2. CDR1 is LNHDA and CDR2 is SQIVND in the germline V gene (reference sequence). CDR3 length equals 16 residues. The V and J ends lost 5 bases and 0 bases, in that order; junction bases with no gene match: 5. For the CDR3, the DNA is TGTGCCAGTAGTGACCCTAGCGGGGGTAGCACAGATACGCAGTATTTT. This sequence encodes CASSDPSGGSTDTQYF. The whole variable domain, remainder taken from reference TRBV19 and TRBJ2-3, is DGGITQSPKYLFRKEGQNVTLSCEQNLNHDAMYWYRQDPGQGLRLIYYSQIVNDFQKGDIAEGYSVSREKKESFPLTVTSAQKNPTAFYLCASSDPSGGSTDTQYFGPGTRLTVL.

The chain links TRBV24-1 to TRBJ1-1, with 7 nucleotides matching TRBD1. CDR1 and CDR2 (germline): KGHDR, SFDVKD. CDR3 length equals 18 residues. V shed 5 bases and J 1 base; nucleotides not matched to a gene: 15. This CDR3 is CATSGTTGTATSNTEAFF. In DNA form, the CDR3 reads TGTGCCACCAGTGGTACCACCGGGACAGCGACCTCGAACACTGAAGCTTTCTTT.

The rearrangement joins TRBV4-2 to TRBJ1-5, with unresolved D. The V end was cut by 0 bases, the J end by 3 bases, with 9 bases between. Per the germline V gene, CDR1 is LGHNA and CDR2 is YNFKEQ. This CDR3 has 15 amino acids. As DNA, the CDR3 is TGTGCCAGCAGCCAAGATCCCGTGTACAATCAGCCCCAGCATTTT. Its protein product is CASSQDPVYNQPQHF.

CDR3: CSVQGQGNTEAFF. Written as DNA, the CDR3 is TGCAGCGTGCAGGGACAGGGGAACACTGAAGCTTTCTTT. The genes are TRBV29-1 and TRBJ1-1; TRBD1 matches 9 bases. With 6 bases clipped from V and 1 base from J, the junction kept 3 bases outside the gene matches. This CDR3 has 13 residues. Germline CDR1 is SQVTM and CDR2 is ANQGSEA.